These T cell receptor beta chains were read from a single sample in a study of Ad26.COV2.S vaccination and SARS-CoV-2 variants. Repertoires were generated with immunoSEQ multiplex PCR, while TCRdb's copy carries only in-frame clones and drops some. Of about 470,000 clones in the sample, 90% were seen once. This specimen was peripheral blood, taken in a trial of Ad26.COV2.S vaccine versus placebo. The receptors shown here come from a person between 18 and 65 years old who received the Ad26.COV2.S COVID-19 vaccine or a placebo. Both conserved end residues are part of each CDR3. A D gene is named only where the DNA matches it firmly. Only part of the rows carry a size: once, few, many, or a class if the clone is expanded.

d_call,v_call,clone_size,j_call,cdr3_aa,cdr3_nt
TRBD2,TRBV7-2,.,TRBJ2-7,CASSLASGRDTYEQYF,TGTGCCAGCAGCTTAGCCAGCGGGAGGGATACCTACGAGCAGTACTTC
.,TRBV28,.,TRBJ2-6,CASSQNLRGASGANVLTF,TGTGCCAGCAGTCAAAACCTAAGAGGGGCCTCAGGGGCCAACGTCCTGACTTTC
.,TRBV30,.,TRBJ1-1,CAWSMNTEAFF,TGTGCCTGGAGCATGAACACTGAAGCTTTCTTT
TRBD1,TRBV6-5,once,TRBJ1-4,CASNRGRGEKLFF,TGTGCCAGCAACAGGGGGCGAGGGGAAAAACTGTTTTTT
TRBD1,TRBV28,once,TRBJ1-1,CASSTSPWTGPTEAFF,TGTGCCAGCAGTACGAGTCCCTGGACAGGGCCGACTGAAGCTTTCTTT
.,TRBV10-3,.,TRBJ2-5,CAISAGVTAGGETQYF,TGTGCCATCAGTGCAGGGGTGACAGCGGGTGGGGAGACCCAGTACTTC
TRBD1,TRBV5-1,.,TRBJ2-7,CASSLAWDRGSYEQYF,TGCGCCAGCAGCTTGGCTTGGGACAGGGGTTCGTACGAGCAGTACTTC
TRBD2,TRBV13,once,TRBJ2-7,CASSLGTSGRASSYEQYF,TGTGCCAGCAGCTTAGGGACTAGCGGGAGGGCCTCTTCCTACGAGCAGTACTTC
TRBD2,TRBV13,.,TRBJ2-1,CASSLTLAGENNEQFF,TGTGCCAGCAGCTTAACACTAGCGGGAGAAAACAATGAGCAGTTCTTC
.,TRBV15,.,TRBJ2-1,CATSRAAGAFNEQFF,TGTGCCACCAGCAGAGCAGCCGGGGCATTCAATGAGCAGTTCTTC
.,TRBV6-5,once,TRBJ1-1,CASRIEEILNTEAFF,TGTGCCAGCAGGATAGAAGAGATTCTCAACACTGAAGCTTTCTTT
.,TRBV10-2,.,TRBJ1-1,CASRQTGLNTEAFF,TGCGCCAGCAGACAGACAGGCTTGAACACTGAAGCTTTCTTT
TRBD2,TRBV5-4,.,TRBJ2-3,CASSFRTSPTDTQYF,TGTGCCAGCAGCTTTAGGACTAGCCCCACAGATACGCAGTATTTT
.,TRBV11-2,.,TRBJ2-1,CASSFGNEQFF,TGTGCCAGCAGCTTCGGCAATGAGCAGTTCTTC
.,TRBV7-2,.,TRBJ2-3,CASSLQGPDTQYF,TGTGCCAGCAGCTTACAGGGACCAGATACGCAGTATTTT
TRBD1,TRBV7-6,.,TRBJ1-1,CASSLRQGAFLDTEAFF,TGTGCCAGCAGCCTTAGACAGGGGGCGTTTTTGGACACTGAAGCTTTCTTT
.,TRBV19,.,TRBJ2-2,CASSAFLDTSNTGELFF,TGTGCCAGTAGTGCTTTCCTCGACACAAGTAACACCGGGGAGCTGTTTTTT
.,TRBV6-5,.,TRBJ1-5,CASMGQGLDQPQHF,TGTGCCAGCATGGGGCAGGGGCTAGATCAGCCCCAGCATTTT
TRBD1,TRBV13,.,TRBJ2-1,CASSSLLVGQADEQFF,TGTGCCAGCAGCAGCCTACTGGTGGGACAGGCGGATGAGCAGTTCTTC